Presented here are 20 T cell receptor beta chains from one specimen sequenced in a study of T cell repertoires in cytomegalovirus infection. MiXCR, applied by TCRdb to the reads, yields one record per CDR3 protein. Altogether fewer than 350,000 distinct CDR3 sequences are present, approximately 9.5% being singletons, with the ten largest covering roughly 4.5%. The sample taken for sequencing was PBMCs. These receptors came from a human donor in good health (CMV status not recorded). Some clones in this sample may be carry-over from other donors' samples.

With regard to this clonotype: At one end the junction does not follow the germline gene, possibly because of a read error. This chain uses TRBV7-2 with TRBJ2-2; possible D gene TRBD1, 6 bases. Germline V lookup: CDR1 SGHTA, CDR2 FQGNSA. The length of the CDR3 is 16 residues. Here the CDR3 reads CASRRARGLNTGQLFF. CDR3 DNA: TGTGCCAGCAGACGAGCCAGGGGTTTGAACACCGGGCAGCTGTTTTTT.

The chain employs TRBV19 and TRBJ1-5; D is uncertain. The CDR3 is 15 amino acids. Germline CDR1 and CDR2: LNHDA and SQIVND (reference sequence). Trimming stripped 3 bases from V and 1 base from J, with 10 bases between. In DNA form, the CDR3 reads TGTGCCAGTAGTATTCGTGAGGGAAGCAATCAGCCCCAGCATTTT. This encodes CASSIREGSNQPQHF.

Only a few counts were recorded for this clonotype. V gene TRBV6-2 or TRBV6-3 combines with J gene TRBJ2-7; no clear D. The germline gives CDR1 MNHEY, CDR2 SVGEGT. The V end was cut by 0 bases, the J end by 7 bases, with 7 bases between. The CDR3 has 12 amino acids. The CDR3, as DNA: TGTGCCAGCAGTTACTCTCGGGTTGAGCAGTACTTC. Translating it yields CASSYSRVEQYF.

This chain connects TRBV15 to TRBJ2-2; TRBD2 matches at 7 bases. The CDR3 is made up of 14 amino acids. Looked up from germline, CDR1 is LNHNV and CDR2 is YYDKDF (reference sequence). After removal of 3 bases from V and 7 bases from J, the junction contained 5 bases not matched to a gene. CDR3: CATSRGGFGGELFF. Here the CDR3 DNA reads TGTGCCACCAGCAGGGGGGGGTTTGGCGGGGAGCTGTTTTTT.

At least ten counts were recorded for this clonotype. The chain joins TRBV7-2 to TRBJ2-7; the D call may be TRBD1 or TRBD2 (6 bases each). The CDR3 contains 13 residues. Looked up from germline, CDR1 is SGHTA and CDR2 is FQGNSA. Trimming removed 5 bases at V and 2 bases at J, with 10 bases between. The chain's CDR3 is CASSTRGAYEQYF. The DNA of the CDR3 is TGTGCCAGCAGCACTAGGGGGGCCTACGAGCAGTACTTC.

This clonotype was picked up a small number of times. V usage is TRBV28 and J usage is TRBJ1-5; the D is unclear. Trimming shortened V by 1 base and J by 4 bases, and 8 bases separated the two germline ends. Germline assignment: CDR1 MDHEN and CDR2 SYDVKM. This CDR3 has 14 amino acids. CDR3 DNA sequence: TGTGCCAGCAGTTTATTCGGAGCGAATCAGCCCCAGCATTTT. It specifies CASSLFGANQPQHF.

This clonotype came up many times. This chain connects TRBV4-3 to TRBJ1-2, with a weak D call TRBD1 (5 bases). The V and J ends lost 3 bases and 4 bases respectively, with 12 bases between them. Germline V gene data show CDR1 as LGHNA and CDR2 as YSLEER. This CDR3 has 14 amino acids. The CDR3 coding sequence is TGCGCCAGCAGCCATTCCGTGGGGACCTATGGCTACACCTTC. Its protein product is CASSHSVGTYGYTF.

The table lists this clonotype with many counts. This rearrangement joins TRBV4-2 to TRBJ2-7; weak D call: TRBD2 (7 bases). V was shortened by 0 bases and J by 4 bases, with 13 bases between the two germline ends. Germline loops: CDR1 LGHNA, CDR2 YNFKEQ. This CDR3 spans 15 amino acids. CDR3 in amino acids: CASSQEWRGLYEQYF. Here the CDR3 DNA reads TGTGCCAGCAGCCAAGAATGGCGGGGGCTGTACGAGCAGTACTTC.

The chain carries TRBV11-2 and TRBJ2-3, with D unresolved. Germline V lookup: CDR1 SGHAT, CDR2 FQNNGV. This CDR3 region has 14 residues. Trimming shortened V by 5 bases and J by 0 bases, and 9 bases separated the two germline ends. CDR3 DNA: TGTGCCAGCAGCAAGACGGTTAGCACAGATACGCAGTATTTT. Its protein is CASSKTVSTDTQYF. The full variable domain, in which reference TRBV11-2 and TRBJ2-3 provide the parts outside the CDR3, is EAGVAQSPRYKIIEKRQSVAFWCNPISGHATLYWYQQILGQGPKLLIQFQNNGVVDDSQLPKDRFSAERLKGVDSTLKIQPAKLEDSAVYLCASSKTVSTDTQYFGPGTRLTVL.

The chain uses TRBV12-3 or TRBV12-4 and TRBJ1-5; 7 nucleotides align to TRBD1. V shed 5 bases and J 0 bases; nucleotides not matched to a gene: 4. This CDR3 region has 15 residues. Written as DNA, the CDR3 is TGTGCCAGCAGTGGGGGACAGCCTAGCAATCAGCCCCAGCATTTT. This translates into CASSGGQPSNQPQHF.

The genes are TRBV15 and TRBJ2-1, with D possibly matching TRBD1 (6 bases). CDR3 length equals 16 residues. Trimming pared 1 base from V and 4 bases from J, leaving 14 bases between. Germline V lookup: CDR1 LNHNV, CDR2 YYDKDF (reference sequence). The CDR3 is CATSRVGRGDYNEQFF. The CDR3 DNA reads as TGTGCCACCAGCAGAGTCGGCAGGGGAGATTACAATGAGCAGTTCTTC.

The chain recombines TRBV12-3 or TRBV12-4 with TRBJ1-2; unclear D gene. V lost 8 bases, J lost 4 bases, and 11 bases lay in between. CDR3 length equals 12 residues. CDR3: CASRTWAYGYTF. CDR3 sequence (DNA): TGTGCCAGCCGCACTTGGGCCTATGGCTACACCTTC.

With respect to this clonotype: Mismatch with germline at one junction end may stem from a read error. This chain links TRBV7-2 with TRBJ1-1; a possible D gene is TRBD1 (6 bases). The V gene's germline CDR1 is SGHTA and CDR2 FQGNSA. The CDR3 runs to 14 residues. The CDR3 DNA reads TGTGCCAACAGCTTACAGGGCGCGGGCACTGAAGCTTTCTTT. It yields the protein CANSLQGAGTEAFF.

This clonotype has more than one count but fewer than ten. The chain joins TRBV7-6 to TRBJ2-1; tentative D call: TRBD1 (8 bases). In germline, CDR1 is SGHVS, CDR2 FNYEAQ. V was cut by 4 bases and J by 5 bases, with 15 bases left in between. The CDR3 totals 15 residues. CDR3 region: CASSWGGDRNNEQFF. The CDR3 region has the DNA TGTGCCAGCAGCTGGGGGGGGGACAGGAACAATGAGCAGTTCTTC.

This clonotype appeared many times. V usage is TRBV12-3 or TRBV12-4 and J usage is TRBJ2-2, with 10 nucleotides matching TRBD2. J gave up 3 bases and V 10 bases, and 11 bases lay outside the gene matches. This CDR3 contains 16 residues. The CDR3 sequence: CAIPFLAGGHTGELFF. CDR3 sequence (DNA): TGTGCCATCCCCTTTTTAGCGGGGGGCCACACCGGGGAGCTGTTTTTT.

In this sample, this clonotype turned up many times. The rearrangement joins TRBV27 to TRBJ2-1; 14 bases fit TRBD2. The germline V gene has CDR1 MNHEY and CDR2 SMNVEV (reference sequence). With 6 bases clipped from V and 6 bases from J, the junction kept 4 bases outside the gene matches. The length of the CDR3 is 15 residues. This CDR3 reads CASSTGTSGSNEQFF. The CDR3 coding sequence is TGTGCCAGCAGCACGGGGACTAGCGGGAGCAATGAGCAGTTCTTC.

CDR3: CASSFSGTNYGYTF. In nucleotides, the CDR3 is TGTGCCAGCAGTTTTTCAGGGACCAACTATGGCTACACCTTC. The chain joins TRBV12-3 or TRBV12-4 to TRBJ1-2, with TRBD1 as a possible D gene (5 bases). The CDR3 loop spans 14 amino acids. V was cut by 3 bases and J by 2 bases, with 10 bases left in between.

In this sample, this clonotype turned up a few times. At one end the junction does not follow the germline gene, possibly because of a read error. This chain joins TRBV6-7 and TRBJ2-1; 12 nucleotides agree with TRBD2. TRBV6-7 is an open reading frame whose function is uncertain. This CDR3 is built from 17 residues. The CDR3 sequence: CASSDSGTSGLYNEQFF. CDR3 DNA sequence: TGTGCCAGCAGTGACTCCGGGACTAGCGGGTTATACAATGAGCAGTTCTTC.

This clonotype was picked up one time. V usage is TRBV6-2 or TRBV6-3 and J usage is TRBJ2-5, with 7 bases that match TRBD1. This CDR3 contains 15 residues. Germline loops: CDR1 MNHEY, CDR2 SVGEGT. The V and J ends lost 5 bases and 1 base, in that order; junction bases with no gene match: 7. The CDR3 loop reads CASSVSGTVQETQYF. CDR3 DNA sequence: TGTGCCAGCAGTGTATCCGGGACAGTCCAAGAGACCCAGTACTTC.

The gene calls are TRBV11-2 and TRBJ1-2, with no clear D. Per the germline V gene, CDR1 is SGHAT and CDR2 is FQNNGV. V was pared by 1 base and J by 1 base, with 10 bases between. The CDR3 is 15 amino acids. The CDR3 here is CASSLAEGSNYGYTF. CDR3 nucleotides: TGTGCCAGCAGCTTAGCTGAAGGCAGTAACTATGGCTACACCTTC.